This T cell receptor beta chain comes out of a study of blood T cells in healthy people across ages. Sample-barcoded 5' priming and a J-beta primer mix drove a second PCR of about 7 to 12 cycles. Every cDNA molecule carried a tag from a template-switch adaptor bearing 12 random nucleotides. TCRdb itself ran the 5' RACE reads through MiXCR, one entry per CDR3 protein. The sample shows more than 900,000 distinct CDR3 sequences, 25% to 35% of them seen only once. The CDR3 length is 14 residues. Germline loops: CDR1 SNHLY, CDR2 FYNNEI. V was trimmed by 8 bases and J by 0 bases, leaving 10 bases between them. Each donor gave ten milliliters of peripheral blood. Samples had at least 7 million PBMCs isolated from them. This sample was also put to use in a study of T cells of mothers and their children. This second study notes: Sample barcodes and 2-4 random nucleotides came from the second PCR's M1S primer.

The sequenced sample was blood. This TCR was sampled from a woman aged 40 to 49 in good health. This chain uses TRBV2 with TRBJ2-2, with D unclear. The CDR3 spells CASVVEANTGELFF. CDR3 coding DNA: TGTGCCAGCGTCGTAGAGGCGAACACCGGGGAGCTGTTTTTT.